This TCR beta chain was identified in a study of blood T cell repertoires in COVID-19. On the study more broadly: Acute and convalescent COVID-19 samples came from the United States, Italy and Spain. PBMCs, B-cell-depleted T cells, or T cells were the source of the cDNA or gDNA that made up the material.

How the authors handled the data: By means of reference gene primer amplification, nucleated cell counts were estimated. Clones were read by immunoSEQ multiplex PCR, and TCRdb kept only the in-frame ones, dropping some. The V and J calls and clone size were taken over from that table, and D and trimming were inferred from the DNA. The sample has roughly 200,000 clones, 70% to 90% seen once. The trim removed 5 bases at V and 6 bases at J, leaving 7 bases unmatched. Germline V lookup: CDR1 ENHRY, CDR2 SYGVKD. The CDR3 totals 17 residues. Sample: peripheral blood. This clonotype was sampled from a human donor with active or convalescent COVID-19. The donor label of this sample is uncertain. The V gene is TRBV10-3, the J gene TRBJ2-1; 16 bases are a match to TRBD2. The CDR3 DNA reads TGTGCCATCAGTTTGGGACTAGCGGGGGGGCAGGTCAATGAGCAGTTCTTC. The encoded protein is CAISLGLAGGQVNEQFF.